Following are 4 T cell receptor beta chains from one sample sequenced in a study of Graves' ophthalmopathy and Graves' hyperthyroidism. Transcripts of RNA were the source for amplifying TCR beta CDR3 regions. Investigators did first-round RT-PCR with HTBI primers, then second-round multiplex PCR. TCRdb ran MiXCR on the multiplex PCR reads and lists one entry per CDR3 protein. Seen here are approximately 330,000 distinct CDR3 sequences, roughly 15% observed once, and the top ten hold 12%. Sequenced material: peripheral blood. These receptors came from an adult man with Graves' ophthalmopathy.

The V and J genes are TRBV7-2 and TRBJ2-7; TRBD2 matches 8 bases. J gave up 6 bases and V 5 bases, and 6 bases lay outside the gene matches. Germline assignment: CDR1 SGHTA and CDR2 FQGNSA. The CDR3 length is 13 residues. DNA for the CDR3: TGTGCCAGCAGCCCGGGAGGGGTTGGCGAGCAGTACTTC. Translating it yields CASSPGGVGEQYF.

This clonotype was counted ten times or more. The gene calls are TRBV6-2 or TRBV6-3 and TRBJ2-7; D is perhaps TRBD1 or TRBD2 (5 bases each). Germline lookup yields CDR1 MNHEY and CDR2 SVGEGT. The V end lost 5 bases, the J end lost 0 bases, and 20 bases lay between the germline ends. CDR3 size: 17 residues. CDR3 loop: CASSASYGTSSSYEQYF. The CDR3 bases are TGTGCCAGCAGTGCTTCCTACGGGACGTCGAGCTCCTACGAGCAGTACTTC.

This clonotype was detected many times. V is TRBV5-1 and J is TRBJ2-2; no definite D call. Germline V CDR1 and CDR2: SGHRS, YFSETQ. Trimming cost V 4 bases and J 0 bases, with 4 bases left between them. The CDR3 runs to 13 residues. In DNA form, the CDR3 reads TGCGCCAGCAGCGCTCCGAACACCGGGGAGCTGTTTTTT. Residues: CASSAPNTGELFF.

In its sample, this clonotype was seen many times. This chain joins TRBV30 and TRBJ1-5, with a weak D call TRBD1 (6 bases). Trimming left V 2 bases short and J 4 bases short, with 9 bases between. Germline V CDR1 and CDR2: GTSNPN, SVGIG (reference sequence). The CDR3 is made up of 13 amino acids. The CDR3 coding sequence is TGTGCCTGGAGTAACAGGGAGAATCAGCCCCAGCATTTT. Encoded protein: CAWSNRENQPQHF.